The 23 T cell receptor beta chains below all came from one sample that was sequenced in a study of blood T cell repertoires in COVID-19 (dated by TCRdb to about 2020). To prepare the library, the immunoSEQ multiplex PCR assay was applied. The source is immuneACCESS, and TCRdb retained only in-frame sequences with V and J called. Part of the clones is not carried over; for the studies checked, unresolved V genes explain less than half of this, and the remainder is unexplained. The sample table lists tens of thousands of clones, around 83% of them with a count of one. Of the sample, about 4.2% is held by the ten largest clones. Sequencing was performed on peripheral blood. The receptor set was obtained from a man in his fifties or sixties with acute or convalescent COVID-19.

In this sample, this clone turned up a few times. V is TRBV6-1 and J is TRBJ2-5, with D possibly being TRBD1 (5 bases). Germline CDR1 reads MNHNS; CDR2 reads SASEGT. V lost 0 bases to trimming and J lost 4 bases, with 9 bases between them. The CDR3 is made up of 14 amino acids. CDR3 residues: CASSEAVGPETQYF. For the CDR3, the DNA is TGTGCCAGCAGTGAAGCTGTGGGGCCAGAGACCCAGTACTTC.

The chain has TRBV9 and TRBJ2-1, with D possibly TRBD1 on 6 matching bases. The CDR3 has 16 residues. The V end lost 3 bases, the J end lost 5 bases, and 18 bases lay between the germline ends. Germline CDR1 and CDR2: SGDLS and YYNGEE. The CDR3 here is CASSGLSGQTHNEQFF. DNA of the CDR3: TGTGCCAGCAGCGGACTCTCCGGACAGACCCACAATGAGCAGTTCTTC.

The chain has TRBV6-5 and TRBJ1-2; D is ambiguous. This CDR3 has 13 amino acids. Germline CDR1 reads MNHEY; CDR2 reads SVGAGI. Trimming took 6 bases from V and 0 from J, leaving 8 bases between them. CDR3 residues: CASRLSPNYGYTF. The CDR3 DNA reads TGTGCCAGCAGACTTTCTCCTAACTATGGCTACACCTTC.

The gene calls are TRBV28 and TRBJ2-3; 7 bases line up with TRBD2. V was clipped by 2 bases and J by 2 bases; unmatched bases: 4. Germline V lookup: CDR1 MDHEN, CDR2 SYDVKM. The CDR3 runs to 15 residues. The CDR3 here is CASSLPGLPTDTQYF. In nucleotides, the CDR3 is TGTGCCAGCAGTTTACCGGGACTACCCACAGATACGCAGTATTTT.

CDR3 sequence: CASTSSYNEQFF. CDR3 DNA: TGTGCCAGTACCAGCTCCTACAATGAGCAGTTCTTC. The V and J genes are TRBV19 and TRBJ2-1; D is unclear. Trimming stripped 7 bases from V and 0 bases from J, with 4 bases between. CDR3 length equals 12 residues. Germline V gene data show CDR1 as LNHDA and CDR2 as SQIVND (reference sequence).

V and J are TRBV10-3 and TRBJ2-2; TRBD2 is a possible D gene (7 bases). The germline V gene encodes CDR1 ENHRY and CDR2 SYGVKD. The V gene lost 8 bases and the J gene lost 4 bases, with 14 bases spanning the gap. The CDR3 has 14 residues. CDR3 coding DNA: TGTGCCATCCGTCCGGGGGGCTCCACCGGGGAGCTGTTTTTT. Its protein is CAIRPGGSTGELFF.

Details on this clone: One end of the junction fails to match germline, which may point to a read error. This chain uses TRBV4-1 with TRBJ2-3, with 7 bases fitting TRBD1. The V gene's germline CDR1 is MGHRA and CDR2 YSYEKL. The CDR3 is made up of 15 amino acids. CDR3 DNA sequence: TGCGCCAGCAGCCAATCCGGGACAGTGGGGCTTTTGACAAATTTT. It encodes CASSQSGTVGLLTNF.

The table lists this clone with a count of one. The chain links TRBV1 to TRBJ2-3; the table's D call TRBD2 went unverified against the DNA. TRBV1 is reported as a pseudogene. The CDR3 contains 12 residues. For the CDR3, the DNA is TGCACCAGCAGCTCGTTTGTCGATACGCAGTATTTT. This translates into CTSSSFVDTQYF.

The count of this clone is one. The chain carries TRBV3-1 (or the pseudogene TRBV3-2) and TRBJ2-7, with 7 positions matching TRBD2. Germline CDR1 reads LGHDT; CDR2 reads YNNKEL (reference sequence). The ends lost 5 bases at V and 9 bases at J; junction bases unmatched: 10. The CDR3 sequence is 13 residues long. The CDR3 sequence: CASSTNGLVGQYF. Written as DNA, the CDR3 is TGTGCCAGCAGCACAAATGGACTAGTCGGGCAGTACTTC.

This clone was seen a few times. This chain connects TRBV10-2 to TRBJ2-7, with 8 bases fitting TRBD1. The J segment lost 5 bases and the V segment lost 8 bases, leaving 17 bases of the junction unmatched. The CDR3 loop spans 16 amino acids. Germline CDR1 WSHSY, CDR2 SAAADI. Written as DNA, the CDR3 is TGCGCCAGCCACTCCAACCTAGCACAGGGGGGCCACGAGCAGTACTTC. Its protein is CASHSNLAQGGHEQYF.

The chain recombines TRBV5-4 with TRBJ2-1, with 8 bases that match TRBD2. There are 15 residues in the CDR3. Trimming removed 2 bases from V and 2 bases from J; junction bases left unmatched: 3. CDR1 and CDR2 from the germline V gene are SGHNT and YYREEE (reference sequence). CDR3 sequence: CASSLTSGTYNEQFF. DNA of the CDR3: TGTGCCAGCAGCTTAACTAGCGGTACCTACAATGAGCAGTTCTTC.

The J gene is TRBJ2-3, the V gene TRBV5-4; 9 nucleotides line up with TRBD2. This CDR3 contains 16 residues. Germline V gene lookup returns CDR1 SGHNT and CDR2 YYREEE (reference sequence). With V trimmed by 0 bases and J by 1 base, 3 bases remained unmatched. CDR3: CASSLALAGRTDTQYF. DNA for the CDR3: TGTGCCAGCAGCTTGGCCCTAGCGGGGCGCACAGATACGCAGTATTTT.

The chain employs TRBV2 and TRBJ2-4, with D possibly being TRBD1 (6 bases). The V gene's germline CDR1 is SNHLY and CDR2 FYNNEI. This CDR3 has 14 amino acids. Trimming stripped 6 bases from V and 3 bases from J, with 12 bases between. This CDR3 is CASRGDTVKNIQYF. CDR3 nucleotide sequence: TGTGCCAGCAGGGGGGACACCGTCAAAAACATTCAGTACTTC.

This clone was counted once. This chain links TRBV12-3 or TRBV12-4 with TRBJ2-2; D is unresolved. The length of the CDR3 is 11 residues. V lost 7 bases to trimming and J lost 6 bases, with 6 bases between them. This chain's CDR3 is CASTRAGELFF. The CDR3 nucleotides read TGTGCCAGCACCCGTGCCGGGGAGCTGTTTTTT.

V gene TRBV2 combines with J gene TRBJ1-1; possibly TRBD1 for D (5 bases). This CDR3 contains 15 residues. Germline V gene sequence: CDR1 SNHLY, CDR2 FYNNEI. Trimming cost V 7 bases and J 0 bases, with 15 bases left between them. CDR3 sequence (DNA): TGTGCCAGCACCCTACTACAGGAATTGAACACTGAAGCTTTCTTT. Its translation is CASTLLQELNTEAFF. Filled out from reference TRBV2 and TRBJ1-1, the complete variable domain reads EPEVTQTPSHQVTQMGQEVILRCVPISNHLYFYWYRQILGQKVEFLVSFYNNEISEKSEIFDDQFSVERPDGSNFTLKIRSTKLEDSAMYFCASTLLQELNTEAFFGQGTRLTVV.

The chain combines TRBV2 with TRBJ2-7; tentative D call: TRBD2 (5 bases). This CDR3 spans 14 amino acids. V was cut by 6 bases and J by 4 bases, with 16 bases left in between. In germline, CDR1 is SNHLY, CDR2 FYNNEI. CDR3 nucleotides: TGTGCCAGCAGACCACACGGGGTCTTGTACGAGCAGTACTTC. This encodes CASRPHGVLYEQYF.

The CDR3 nucleotides read TGCGCCAGCAGCCGCGGACAGATGAACACTGAAGCTTTCTTT. It codes for CASSRGQMNTEAFF. The V and J genes are TRBV5-1 and TRBJ1-1, with D possibly matching TRBD1 (6 bases). Trimming took 4 bases from V and 0 from J, leaving 10 bases between them. CDR1 is SGHRS and CDR2 is YFSETQ in the germline V gene. CDR3 size: 14 residues.

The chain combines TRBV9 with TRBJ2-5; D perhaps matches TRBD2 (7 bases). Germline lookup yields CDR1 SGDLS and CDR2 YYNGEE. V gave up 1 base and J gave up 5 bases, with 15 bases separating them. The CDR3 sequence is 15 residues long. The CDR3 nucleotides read TGTGCCAGCAGCGTACATCGGGGGGCCGGGGAGACCCAGTACTTC. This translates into CASSVHRGAGETQYF.

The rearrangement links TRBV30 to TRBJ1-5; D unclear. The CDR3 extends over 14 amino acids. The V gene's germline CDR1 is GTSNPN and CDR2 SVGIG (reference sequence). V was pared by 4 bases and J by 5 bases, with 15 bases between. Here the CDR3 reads CAWTPRDRYQPQHF. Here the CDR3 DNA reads TGTGCCTGGACCCCGAGAGATCGATATCAGCCCCAGCATTTT.

CDR3 amino acids: CASSHDRYGTEAFF. CDR3 bases: TGTGCCAGCAGTCACGACAGGTACGGAACTGAAGCTTTCTTT. J is TRBJ1-1 and V is TRBV6-5; maybe TRBD1 (6 bases). Germline V CDR1 and CDR2: MNHEY, SVGAGI. The CDR3 has 14 amino acids. The germline V and J ends were trimmed by 5 bases and 5 bases, with 15 bases remaining between them.

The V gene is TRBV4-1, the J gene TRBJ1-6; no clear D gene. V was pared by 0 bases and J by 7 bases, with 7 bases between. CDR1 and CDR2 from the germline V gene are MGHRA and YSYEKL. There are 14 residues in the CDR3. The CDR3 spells CASSQDSGNSPLHF. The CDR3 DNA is TGCGCCAGCAGCCAAGATTCGGGAAATTCACCCCTCCACTTT.

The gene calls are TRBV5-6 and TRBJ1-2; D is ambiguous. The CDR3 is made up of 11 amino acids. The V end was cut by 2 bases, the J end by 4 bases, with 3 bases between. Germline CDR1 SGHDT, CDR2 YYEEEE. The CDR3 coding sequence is TGTGCCAGCAGCTTTCGCTATGGCTACACCTTC. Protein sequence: CASSFRYGYTF.

CDR3 sequence: CASSLGGTGNTIYF. The CDR3 coding sequence is TGTGCCAGCAGCTTAGGCGGGACTGGAAACACCATATATTTT. V gene TRBV7-9 combines with J gene TRBJ1-3; D gene uncertain. CDR1 is SEHNR and CDR2 is FQNEAQ in the germline V gene (reference sequence). Trimming stripped 1 base from V and 2 bases from J, with 6 bases between. This CDR3 is 14 amino acids long.